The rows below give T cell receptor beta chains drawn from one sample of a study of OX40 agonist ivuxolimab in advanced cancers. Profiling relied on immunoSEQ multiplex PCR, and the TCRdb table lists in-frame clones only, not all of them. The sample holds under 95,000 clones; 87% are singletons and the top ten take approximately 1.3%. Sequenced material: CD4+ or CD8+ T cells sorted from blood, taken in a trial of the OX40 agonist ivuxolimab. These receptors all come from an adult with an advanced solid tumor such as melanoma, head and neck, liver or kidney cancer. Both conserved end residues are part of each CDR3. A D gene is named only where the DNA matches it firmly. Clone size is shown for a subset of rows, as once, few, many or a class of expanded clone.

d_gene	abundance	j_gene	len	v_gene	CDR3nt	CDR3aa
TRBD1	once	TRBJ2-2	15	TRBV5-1	TGCGCCAGCAGCCGCGGGACAGGGAGAACCGGGGAGCTGTTTTTT	CASSRGTGRTGELFF
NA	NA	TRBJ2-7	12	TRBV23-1	TGCGCCAGGTGGGACATTCCCTACGAGCAGTACTTC	CARWDIPYEQYF
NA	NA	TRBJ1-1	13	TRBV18	TGTGCCAGCTCACCACGGCAGACACCTGAAGCTTTCTTT	CASSPRQTPEAFF
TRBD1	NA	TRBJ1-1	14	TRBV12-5	TGTGCTAGTGGTTTGGACAGGGGGAACACTGAAGCTTTCTTT	CASGLDRGNTEAFF
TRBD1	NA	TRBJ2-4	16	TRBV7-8	TGTGCCAGCAGCTTAACAGGGGGCTTCGCCAAAAACATTCAGTACTTC	CASSLTGGFAKNIQYF
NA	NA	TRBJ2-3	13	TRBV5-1	TGCGCCAGCAGGTTGGACGGCACAGATACGCAGTATTTT	CASRLDGTDTQYF
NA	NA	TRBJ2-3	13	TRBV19	TGTGCCAGTAGTCCCTCCAGCACAGATACGCAGTATTTT	CASSPSSTDTQYF
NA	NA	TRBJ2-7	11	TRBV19	TGTGCCAGTAATGAGGGGACGGAGCAGTACTTC	CASNEGTEQYF
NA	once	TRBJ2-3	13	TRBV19	TGTGCCAGCAGGATGACTAGCACAGATACGCAGTATTTT	CASRMTSTDTQYF
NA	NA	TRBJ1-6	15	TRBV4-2	TGTGCCAGCAGCCAAGACCGACAGATTAATTCACCCCTCCACTTT	CASSQDRQINSPLHF
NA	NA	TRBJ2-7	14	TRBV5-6	TGTGCCAGCAGCTTAACCGGGGGAACCTACGAGCAGTACTTC	CASSLTGGTYEQYF
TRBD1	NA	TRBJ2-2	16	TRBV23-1	TGCGCCAGCAGTCTGGGACAGGGGCTAAGCACCGGGGAGCTGTTTTTT	CASSLGQGLSTGELFF
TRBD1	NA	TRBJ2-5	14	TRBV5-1	TGCGCCAGCAAGCCGGGACAGGGGGAGGAGACCCAGTACTTC	CASKPGQGEETQYF
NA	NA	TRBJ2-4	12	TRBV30	TGTGCCTGGAGTGTAGGCGGAAACATTCAGTACTTC	CAWSVGGNIQYF
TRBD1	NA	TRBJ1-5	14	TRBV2	TGTGCCAGCTCGCGGGGACAGGGAAATCAGCCCCAGCATTTT	CASSRGQGNQPQHF
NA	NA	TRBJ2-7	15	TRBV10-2	TGCGCCAGCAGTGATGTCGGACAGTTGAATTACGAGCAGTACTTC	CASSDVGQLNYEQYF
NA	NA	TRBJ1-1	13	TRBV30	TGTGCCTGGAGTGTAGTGGGGAACACTGAAGCTTTCTTT	CAWSVVGNTEAFF
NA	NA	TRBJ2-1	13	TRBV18	TGTGCCAGCTCACAGACGGGGGTAAATGAGCAGTTCTTC	CASSQTGVNEQFF
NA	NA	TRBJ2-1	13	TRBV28	TGTGCCAGCAGCCTCGGACGGAACAATGAGCAGTTCTTC	CASSLGRNNEQFF
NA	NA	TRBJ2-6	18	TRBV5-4	TGTGCCAGCAGCTTGGATGTGGGGCAGGGCGGAGGGGCCAACGTCCTGACTTTC	CASSLDVGQGGGANVLTF
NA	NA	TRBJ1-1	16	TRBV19	TGTGCCAGTAGTATGTTAGTCGTAGGGAGAGACACTGAAGCTTTCTTT	CASSMLVVGRDTEAFF
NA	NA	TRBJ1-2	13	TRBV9	TGTGCCAGCAGCCCCATGGGAGGGAGTGGCTACACCTTC	CASSPMGGSGYTF
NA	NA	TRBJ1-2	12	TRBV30	TGTGCCTGGAACATTCAACGGAATGGCTACACCTTC	CAWNIQRNGYTF
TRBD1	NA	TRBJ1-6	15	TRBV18	TGTGCCAGCTCAGCGGGACAGACGAATAATTCACCCCTCCACTTT	CASSAGQTNNSPLHF
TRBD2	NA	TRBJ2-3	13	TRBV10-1	TGCGCCAGCAGTGAGGCTAGCGGGGATACGCAGTATTTT	CASSEASGDTQYF
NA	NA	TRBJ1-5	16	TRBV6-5	TGTGCCAGCAGTTACTCTGGCAGTTATAGCAATCAGCCCCAGCATTTT	CASSYSGSYSNQPQHF
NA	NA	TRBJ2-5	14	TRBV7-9	TGTGCCAGCAGCTTATGGGCAGCTCAAGAGACCCAGTACTTC	CASSLWAAQETQYF
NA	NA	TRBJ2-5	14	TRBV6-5	TGTGCCAGCAGCAGAACGAATTACCAAGAGACCCAGTACTTC	CASSRTNYQETQYF
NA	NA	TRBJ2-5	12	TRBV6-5	TGTGCCAGCAGTTACAACGGAGAGACCCAGTACTTC	CASSYNGETQYF
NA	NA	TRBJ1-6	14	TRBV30	TGTGCCTGGAGTTTGAGCTCCTATAATTCACCCCTCCACTTT	CAWSLSSYNSPLHF
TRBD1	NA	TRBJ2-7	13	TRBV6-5	TGTGCCAGCAGCCAACGGACAGGGGGCGGGCAGTACTTC	CASSQRTGGGQYF
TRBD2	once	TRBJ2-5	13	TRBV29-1	TGCAGCGTGGCTAGCGGGGGGGAGGAGACCCAGTACTTC	CSVASGGEETQYF
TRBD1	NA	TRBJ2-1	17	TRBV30	TGTGCCTGGAGGGGACAGGGTAAGCAGGGCTCCTACAATGAGCAGTTCTTC	CAWRGQGKQGSYNEQFF
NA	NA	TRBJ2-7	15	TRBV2	TGTGCCAGCAGTGAAGCAGGAATAGGGTCATACGAGCAGTACTTC	CASSEAGIGSYEQYF
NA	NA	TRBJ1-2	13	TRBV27	TGTGCCAGCGGCAGGGGTCATAACTATGGCTACACCTTC	CASGRGHNYGYTF
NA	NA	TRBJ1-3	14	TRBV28	TGTGCCAGCGGGACGCCCTTCTCTGGAAACACCATATATTTT	CASGTPFSGNTIYF
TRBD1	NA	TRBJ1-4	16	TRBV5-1	TGCGCCAGCAGCTTGGGTGGGACAGGAGTTTCTGAAAAACTGTTTTTT	CASSLGGTGVSEKLFF
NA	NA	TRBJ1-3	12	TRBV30	TGTGCCTGGAGTGTATCAGAGAACACCATATATTTT	CAWSVSENTIYF
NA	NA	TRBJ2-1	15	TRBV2	TGTGCCAGCAGTCCAACCGAAAGCTCCTACAATGAGCAGTTCTTC	CASSPTESSYNEQFF
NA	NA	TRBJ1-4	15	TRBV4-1	TGCGCCAGCAGGGAGCGAGGGCAGGGGTACGAAAAACTGTTTTTT	CASRERGQGYEKLFF
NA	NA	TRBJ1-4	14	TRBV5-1	TGCGCCAGCAGCTTTGGGCAGGAAGGCGAAAAACTGTTTTTT	CASSFGQEGEKLFF
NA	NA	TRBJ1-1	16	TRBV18	TGTGCCAGCTCACCTCGGGACGGCCGATTGAACACTGAAGCTTTCTTT	CASSPRDGRLNTEAFF